This T cell receptor (beta chain) stems from a study of cytotoxic CD8 clonotypes in ibrutinib-treated CLL. As for this clone: What it binds is unknown.

Regarding the study as a whole: At baseline, clonality was higher than in age-matched healthy donors and correlated with CD8+ counts. Public clonotypes, rarely seen, contracted or held steady on treatment.

Produced via immunoSEQ multiplex PCR; TCRdb's table is partial and in-frame only. Among about 97,000 clones listed, roughly four fifths were seen once. With V trimmed by 3 bases and J by 3 bases, 3 bases remained unmatched. The V gene's germline CDR1 is MNHEY and CDR2 SMNVEV (reference sequence). There are 14 residues in the CDR3. The sequencing used PBMCs, collected after 24 months of ibrutinib treatment. The receptor was isolated from a human donor with chronic lymphocytic leukemia. The rearrangement uses TRBV27 and TRBJ2-7; 9 bases are a match to TRBD2. The CDR3 DNA is TGTGCCAGCAGTTTTAGCGGGAGATACTACGAGCAGTACTTC. Translated: CASSFSGRYYEQYF.